The 19 T cell receptor beta chains below come from one sample, sequenced in a study of response to subunit inactivated influenza vaccine. TCRdb used MiXCR to reprocess the RT-PCR reads, holding one entry per CDR3 protein. This sample carries under 800,000 distinct CDR3 sequences, roughly 13% of them seen once, and the ten largest clones take around 6.5%. The sample was PBMCs from blood, taken about 14 days before vaccination. These receptors all stem from a man aged 50 to 60 who received an inactivated influenza vaccine.

This clonotype came up many times. The chain employs TRBV29-1 and TRBJ2-1, with 14 bases identical to TRBD2. The trim removed 4 bases at V and 4 bases at J, leaving 3 bases unmatched. Germline V CDR1 and CDR2: SQVTM, ANQGSEA. CDR3 length equals 15 residues. DNA for the CDR3: TGCAGCGTTGTCAGGACTAGCGGGAGGTACAATGAGCAGTTCTTC. It is translated as CSVVRTSGRYNEQFF.

The CDR3 DNA reads as TGTGCCAGCAGTCTACTAAGCAAAAACATTCAGTACTTC. Its protein is CASSLLSKNIQYF. The chain carries TRBV27 and TRBJ2-4; unclear D gene. This CDR3 comprises 13 residues. The germline V and J ends were trimmed by 5 bases and 3 bases, with 8 bases remaining between them. Germline V gene sequence: CDR1 MNHEY, CDR2 SMNVEV (reference sequence).

This clonotype was recorded at least ten times. This sequence joins TRBV11-1 and TRBJ2-1, with TRBD2 matching over 9 bases. With 0 bases clipped from V and 8 bases from J, the junction kept 14 bases outside the gene matches. CDR3 length: 18 residues. Germline V gives CDR1 SGHAT, CDR2 FQDESV (reference sequence). CDR3: CASSLALLRSGGYYEQFF. CDR3 sequence (DNA): TGTGCCAGCAGCTTAGCGCTACTTCGCAGCGGGGGGTATTATGAGCAGTTCTTC.

In this sample, this clonotype turned up a few times. The rearrangement uses TRBV2 and TRBJ2-7, with no clear D. The CDR3 covers 14 residues. Germline V gene data show CDR1 as SNHLY and CDR2 as FYNNEI. Deletions cut 6 bases from V and 8 bases from J, with 20 bases between. The CDR3 DNA follows: TGTGCCAGCAGCAGGTCGACTGACTCTACGAAGCAGTACTTC. Translating it yields CASSRSTDSTKQYF.

This clonotype was found a few times. The genes are TRBV5-6 and TRBJ2-7; possibly TRBD1 for D (5 bases). Per germline, CDR1 SGHDT and CDR2 YYEEEE. The CDR3 has 15 residues. The V end lost 1 base, the J end lost 0 bases, and 11 bases lay between the germline ends. The CDR3 nucleotides read TGTGCCAGCAGCTTGCCTGGGGCGGACTCCTACGAGCAGTACTTC. It codes for CASSLPGADSYEQYF.

This chain links TRBV3-1 with TRBJ2-7; TRBD2 agrees at 13 bases. Trimming cost V 4 bases and J 3 bases; bases outside gene matches: 9. CDR3 length: 17 residues. Germline V gene sequence: CDR1 LGHDT, CDR2 YNNKEL (reference sequence). CDR3 in amino acids: CASSPGTSGTKVYEQYF. In DNA, the CDR3 is TGTGCCAGCAGCCCAGGGACTAGCGGGACGAAGGTCTACGAGCAGTACTTC.

This clonotype was found many times. The chain combines TRBV4-3 with TRBJ2-1; TRBD2 agrees at 11 bases. With V trimmed by 4 bases and J by 8 bases, 13 bases remained unmatched. Germline loops: CDR1 LGHNA, CDR2 YSLEER. The CDR3 is 17 residues long. The CDR3 is CASSLNRIAGGLDEQFF. The DNA for the CDR3 is TGCGCCAGCAGCCTTAATCGGATAGCGGGAGGGCTCGATGAGCAGTTCTTC.

This clonotype was recorded at least ten times. The chain links TRBV12-3 or TRBV12-4 to TRBJ2-4, with D perhaps TRBD1 or TRBD2 (6 bases each). The CDR3 covers 14 residues. Trimming took 0 bases from V and 7 from J, leaving 10 bases between them. The CDR3: CASSLAQGRNIQYF. For the CDR3, the DNA is TGTGCCAGCAGTTTAGCGCAGGGGAGGAACATTCAGTACTTC.

The chain is built from TRBV2 and TRBJ1-4; 7 bases match TRBD1. This CDR3 has 15 amino acids. Germline CDR1 reads SNHLY; CDR2 reads FYNNEI. Unmatched junction bases numbered 12, after V lost 6 bases and J lost 8 bases. CDR3 protein: CASRADRAAGEKLFF. In DNA, the CDR3 is TGTGCCAGCAGGGCTGACAGGGCGGCGGGAGAAAAACTGTTTTTT.

This clonotype was detected only a few times. The rearrangement links TRBV5-1 to TRBJ1-2; no definite D call. The CDR3 has 15 residues. Germline lookup yields CDR1 SGHRS and CDR2 YFSETQ. V lost 0 bases, J lost 0 bases, and 9 bases lay in between. CDR3 amino acids: CASSLADGANYGYTF. The CDR3 coding sequence is TGCGCCAGCAGCTTGGCCGACGGAGCTAACTATGGCTACACCTTC.

This clonotype was seen a few times. V and J are TRBV28 and TRBJ1-5; no reliable D call. This CDR3 region has 15 residues. V shed 1 base and J shed 0 bases, with 7 bases lying between them. Germline loops: CDR1 MDHEN, CDR2 SYDVKM. CDR3 coding DNA: TGTGCCAGCAGTTTATTAATCAGTAGCAATCAGCCCCAGCATTTT. It codes for CASSLLISSNQPQHF.

This chain connects TRBV27 to TRBJ1-5; 7 nucleotides align to TRBD1. The CDR3 spans 16 residues. The germline V gene has CDR1 MNHEY and CDR2 SMNVEV (reference sequence). V was pared by 5 bases and J by 11 bases, with 18 bases of the junction left unmatched. In nucleotides, the CDR3 is TGTGCCAGCAGTCCAGACCCGACAGGGCTAAGTCGAGCCCAGCATTTT. It encodes CASSPDPTGLSRAQHF.

This clonotype was counted a few times. This sequence joins TRBV5-6 and TRBJ1-2, with unresolved D. Germline CDR1 and CDR2: SGHDT and YYEEEE. The V end lost 0 bases, the J end lost 6 bases, and 9 bases lay between the germline ends. The CDR3 length is 13 residues. The CDR3 region is CASSLANGDGYTF. CDR3 nucleotides: TGTGCCAGCAGCTTGGCCAACGGGGATGGCTACACCTTC.

This clonotype was seen at least ten times. The J gene is TRBJ2-7, the V gene TRBV5-1, with 10 bases matching TRBD2. The CDR3 has 18 residues. The germline V gene has CDR1 SGHRS and CDR2 YFSETQ. Trimming at V came to 2 bases and at J to 7 bases, leaving 18 bases not matched to a gene. The CDR3 loop is CASSFRAGGLAGTNEQYF. CDR3 DNA sequence: TGCGCCAGCAGCTTCCGAGCGGGGGGGCTAGCGGGAACAAATGAGCAGTACTTC. The whole variable domain, remainder taken from reference TRBV5-1 and TRBJ2-7, is KAGVTQTPRYLIKTRGQQVTLSCSPISGHRSVSWYQQTPGQGLQFLFEYFSETQRNKGNFPGRFSGRQFSNSRSEMNVSTLELGDSALYLCASSFRAGGLAGTNEQYFGPGTRLTVT.

Regarding this clonotype: This may be a read error, as it is one base from a much larger clone. The chain has TRBV5-1 and TRBJ2-5; D remains unclear. The CDR3 consists of 15 residues. Trimming stripped 1 base from V and 4 bases from J, with 14 bases between. Germline CDR1 and CDR2: SGHRS and YFSETQ. The CDR3 DNA follows: TGCGCCAGCAGCTTGTCAAGGGAAATAGGAGAGACCCAGTACTTC. It specifies CASSLSREIGETQYF.

This clonotype was counted only a few times. This sequence joins TRBV7-8 and TRBJ1-1, with D maybe TRBD1 (5 bases). Germline values: CDR1 SGHVS, CDR2 FQNEAQ. V was shortened by 5 bases and J by 1 base, with 11 bases between the two germline ends. The CDR3 covers 14 residues. The CDR3 bases are TGTGCCAGCAGCCATATTACAGGGAACACTGAAGCTTTCTTT. Its protein is CASSHITGNTEAFF.

This rearrangement joins TRBV18 to TRBJ2-3; D remains ambiguous. The CDR3 runs 13 residues. Trimming took 3 bases from V and 5 from J, leaving 9 bases between them. The germline V gene has CDR1 KGHSH and CDR2 LQKENI. CDR3 in DNA: TGTGCCAGCTCACCTTTCGCTGGAGATACGCAGTATTTT. Protein product: CASSPFAGDTQYF.

The chain uses TRBV12-5 and TRBJ1-1; D is unclear. The CDR3 spans 14 residues. Germline V gene data show CDR1 as LGHNT and CDR2 as FRNRAP. Between the trimmed V and J ends, which lost 7 bases and 1 base, there was a span of 13 bases. The CDR3 is CASALGNRNTEAFF. The CDR3 nucleotides read TGTGCTAGTGCCCTGGGGAACAGGAACACTGAAGCTTTCTTT.

This sequence joins TRBV7-9 and TRBJ2-7, with TRBD1 matching over 7 bases. The V and J ends lost 4 bases and 0 bases, in that order; junction bases with no gene match: 9. Germline lookup yields CDR1 SEHNR and CDR2 FQNEAQ (reference sequence). The CDR3 has 16 amino acids. The CDR3 spells CASSSSPGQTSYEQYF. CDR3 bases: TGTGCCAGCAGCTCTTCCCCGGGACAGACCTCCTACGAGCAGTACTTC.